Listed here are 24 T cell receptor beta chains from one sample, sequenced in a study of T cells in Graves' hyperthyroidism and ophthalmopathy (dated by TCRdb to between 2017 and 2020). Libraries were prepared through multiplex PCR. The reads were generated on an Illumina HiSeq 2000. Amplification of TCR beta CDR3 regions was carried out from RNA transcripts. For the first round of RT-PCR on the TCR CDR3, the HTBI primer set was used together with the Qiagen OneStep RT-PCR kit. In-frame beta chains were kept once TCRdb had trimmed the public reads at Q25 with fastp and called clones with MiXCR. Each record represents a unique CDR3 protein, reported with the most common genes and DNA among its rows. The sample data list about half a million distinct CDR3 sequences, and around 15% of these were observed just once. The ten top clones hold less than 30% of the sample. The sequenced sample was blood. These receptors came from a woman between 25 and 40 years old with Graves' ophthalmopathy.

This clonotype was seen many times. The germline gene is not matched at one end of the junction; a read error may be the cause. The gene calls are TRBV7-2 and TRBJ1-1, with unresolved D. The V gene's germline CDR1 is SGHTA and CDR2 FQGNSA. This CDR3 is 10 amino acids long. The CDR3 coding sequence is TGTGCCAGCAGTTTAGAGGAAGCTTTCTTT. Its protein product is CASSLEEAFF.

Ten or more counts support this clonotype. The chain combines TRBV14 with TRBJ2-1; D is perhaps TRBD2 (6 bases). Trimming removed 5 bases at V and 0 bases at J, with 8 bases between. This CDR3 has 14 amino acids. CDR1 and CDR2 (germline): SGHDN, FVKESK. The CDR3 region is CASSFGSSYNEQFF. In nucleotides, the CDR3 is TGTGCCAGCAGCTTCGGGAGCTCCTACAATGAGCAGTTCTTC.

This clonotype occurred many times. The CDR3 here is CASTGGQYPSGYGYTF. The CDR3 DNA is TGTGCCAGCACCGGGGGACAGTACCCTTCTGGCTATGGCTACACCTTC. This chain connects TRBV2 to TRBJ1-2; 7 positions agree with TRBD1. The CDR3 extends over 16 amino acids. V gave up 7 bases and J gave up 4 bases; unmatched junction bases: 15. The germline CDR1 and CDR2 sequences are SNHLY and FYNNEI.

This clonotype occurred many times. V is TRBV20-1 and J is TRBJ2-1; 15 bases are shared with TRBD2. CDR1 DFQATT and CDR2 SNEGSKA come from the germline V gene (reference sequence). This CDR3 spans 16 amino acids. V shed 3 bases and J 1 base; nucleotides not matched to a gene: 1. In DNA form, the CDR3 reads TGCAGTGCTAGGGGACTAGCGGGAGGATCCTACAATGAGCAGTTCTTC. Its translation: CSARGLAGGSYNEQFF.

This clonotype occurred many times. The V gene is TRBV3-1, the J gene TRBJ2-1, with 9 bases aligning to TRBD2. The CDR3 is made up of 16 amino acids. Germline lookup yields CDR1 LGHDT and CDR2 YNNKEL (reference sequence). V gave up 2 bases and J gave up 4 bases; unmatched junction bases: 6. The CDR3, as DNA: TGTGCCAGCAGCCAACGTAGGACTAGCGCTTACAATGAGCAGTTCTTC. Its protein product is CASSQRRTSAYNEQFF.

This clonotype was seen more than once but under ten times. The chain combines TRBV28 with TRBJ1-1; tentative D call: TRBD1 (6 bases). CDR3 length: 15 residues. V lost 7 bases, J lost 6 bases, and 21 bases lay in between. The germline gives CDR1 MDHEN, CDR2 SYDVKM. CDR3 sequence reads: CASIMGGGNQPEAFF. The CDR3 nucleotides are TGTGCCAGCATCATGGGGGGGGGCAATCAGCCTGAAGCTTTCTTT.

This clonotype came up a few times. This rearrangement joins TRBV20-1 to TRBJ1-5; TRBD1 might be the D (5 bases). The ends were cut back, 3 bases at V and 5 bases at J, with 17 bases in the middle. The CDR3 contains 15 residues. Germline lookup yields CDR1 DFQATT and CDR2 SNEGSKA (reference sequence). CDR3 sequence (DNA): TGCAGTGCTAGCCCTCCTCCGGACATTCATCAGCCCCAGCATTTT. Amino acids: CSASPPPDIHQPQHF.

This clonotype was counted many times. The J gene is TRBJ2-6, the V gene TRBV28; tentative D call: TRBD1 (6 bases). The CDR3 sequence is 17 residues long. The germline CDR1 and CDR2 sequences are MDHEN and SYDVKM. The ends were cut back, 5 bases at V and 2 bases at J, with 16 bases in the middle. CDR3: CASSPLRGQAGANVLTF. As DNA, the CDR3 is TGTGCCAGCAGTCCCCTCAGGGGCCAAGCTGGGGCCAACGTCCTGACTTTC.

This clonotype occurred a few times. V usage is TRBV5-1 and J usage is TRBJ2-2, with TRBD2 matching over 8 bases. In germline, CDR1 is SGHRS, CDR2 YFSETQ. J was trimmed by 2 bases and V by 4 bases; bases with no gene match: 4. The CDR3 consists of 15 residues. This chain's CDR3 is CASSTSGENTGELFF. Here the CDR3 DNA reads TGCGCCAGCAGCACTAGCGGAGAAAACACCGGGGAGCTGTTTTTT.

The table lists this clonotype with many counts. The CDR3 loop reads CASSYGRTGGSYTEAFF. The CDR3 coding sequence is TGTGCCAGCAGTTACGGGAGGACAGGGGGCTCGTATACTGAAGCTTTCTTT. The chain is built from TRBV6-5 and TRBJ1-1; 11 nucleotides agree with TRBD1. Trimming removed 2 bases from V and 5 bases from J; junction bases left unmatched: 10. The CDR3 sequence is 17 residues long. Germline V lookup: CDR1 MNHEY, CDR2 SVGAGI.

At least ten counts were recorded for this clonotype. V and J are TRBV28 and TRBJ1-1, with 8 bases aligning to TRBD1. The germline V gene has CDR1 MDHEN and CDR2 SYDVKM. V trimming: 5 bases; J trimming: 4 bases; junction bases outside the gene matches: 6. This CDR3 region has 14 residues. The CDR3 DNA reads TGTGCCAGCAGTCCAGGGGGCCTAGTCACTGAAGCTTTCTTT. It codes for CASSPGGLVTEAFF.

This clonotype was detected ten times or more. This CDR3 is CASSIGGPTNQPQHF. As DNA, the CDR3 is TGTGCCAGCAGCATCGGAGGACCGACCAATCAGCCCCAGCATTTT. V and J are TRBV7-2 and TRBJ1-5; D remains ambiguous. The CDR3 runs to 15 residues. Trimming pared 5 bases from V and 3 bases from J, leaving 14 bases between. Germline CDR1 reads SGHTA; CDR2 reads FQGNSA.

This clonotype was picked up many times. The rearrangement uses TRBV9 and TRBJ1-3; unclear D gene. Trimming removed 2 bases at V and 1 base at J, with 10 bases between. Germline V gene data show CDR1 as SGDLS and CDR2 as YYNGEE. The CDR3 runs 15 residues. CDR3 in DNA: TGTGCCAGCAGCGTGGAGGGATCTTCTGGAAACACCATATATTTT. It yields the protein CASSVEGSSGNTIYF.

This clonotype was found many times. The V gene is TRBV28, the J gene TRBJ1-2; D not resolved. Germline CDR1 is MDHEN and CDR2 is SYDVKM. This CDR3 comprises 13 residues. V lost 7 bases, J lost 8 bases, and 17 bases lay in between. CDR3 residues: CASTPLAEYGYTF. CDR3 in DNA: TGTGCCAGCACACCCCTCGCGGAGTACGGCTACACCTTC.

This clonotype occurred a few times. This CDR3 reads CASSLGLVGGETQYF. The CDR3 nucleotides are TGTGCCAGCAGCTTAGGCCTAGTAGGCGGGGAGACCCAGTACTTC. The rearrangement uses TRBV13 and TRBJ2-5; TRBD2 might be the D (5 bases). V lost 0 bases to trimming and J lost 5 bases, with 13 bases between them. Germline V CDR1 and CDR2: PRHDT, FYEKMQ (reference sequence). The CDR3 totals 15 residues.

V usage is TRBV6-1 and J usage is TRBJ1-5; D unresolved. Germline CDR1 is MNHNS and CDR2 is SASEGT. This CDR3 is built from 13 residues. V shed 4 bases and J shed 5 bases, with 9 bases lying between them. As DNA, the CDR3 is TGTGCCAGCAGTGTAAACCTGTATCAGCCCCAGCATTTT. It encodes CASSVNLYQPQHF.

This clonotype came up a few times. V and J are TRBV2 and TRBJ1-4, with 9 bases fitting TRBD1. Looked up from germline, CDR1 is SNHLY and CDR2 is FYNNEI. This CDR3 is built from 14 residues. With V trimmed by 6 bases and J by 5 bases, 4 bases remained unmatched. The CDR3 DNA is TGTGCCAGCAGGTTCGGGACAGGGAATGAAAAACTGTTTTTT. It is translated as CASRFGTGNEKLFF.

The chain is built from TRBV12-3 or TRBV12-4 and TRBJ2-5, with D unclear. V gave up 6 bases and J gave up 5 bases, with 16 bases separating them. This CDR3 has 14 amino acids. CDR3 in DNA: TGTGCCAGCAGCCGGAACCTCCTGAGTGAGACCCAGTACTTC. Translating it yields CASSRNLLSETQYF.

In its sample, this clonotype was seen many times. The chain carries TRBV15 and TRBJ1-5; 7 bases align to TRBD1. CDR3 length: 15 residues. V was pared by 3 bases and J by 5 bases, with 7 bases of the junction left unmatched. The V gene's germline CDR1 is LNHNV and CDR2 YYDKDF (reference sequence). The CDR3, as DNA: TGTGCCACCAGCAGGCCCAGGGGGTCGGATCAGCCCCAGCATTTT. Amino acids: CATSRPRGSDQPQHF.

This clonotype was counted at least ten times. This rearrangement joins TRBV20-1 to TRBJ2-1; D gene unclear. Trimming shortened V by 8 bases and J by 0 bases, and 11 bases separated the two germline ends. CDR3 length equals 13 residues. Germline-derived CDR1 and CDR2 are DFQATT and SNEGSKA (reference sequence). CDR3 coding DNA: TGCAGTCCAACAGTACCCTCCTACAATGAGCAGTTCTTC. This gives the protein CSPTVPSYNEQFF.

The table lists this clonotype with many counts. The V gene is TRBV2, the J gene TRBJ2-7; maybe TRBD2 (5 bases). Trimming shortened V by 6 bases and J by 4 bases, and 16 bases separated the two germline ends. The length of the CDR3 is 14 residues. CDR1 and CDR2 (germline): SNHLY, FYNNEI. The CDR3 protein is CASRASHQGYEQYF. CDR3 bases: TGTGCCAGCAGAGCTAGCCACCAAGGATACGAGCAGTACTTC.

The table lists this clonotype with many counts. J is TRBJ2-1 and V is TRBV3-1, with 13 bases that match TRBD2. J gave up 7 bases and V 4 bases, and 4 bases lay outside the gene matches. CDR3 length: 15 residues. CDR1 LGHDT and CDR2 YNNKEL come from the germline V gene (reference sequence). CDR3 coding DNA: TGTGCCAGCAGCCGGACTAGCGGGAGTAAAAATGAGCAGTTCTTC. Its translation is CASSRTSGSKNEQFF.

V is TRBV24-1 and J is TRBJ2-2; D may be TRBD1 (5 bases). Trimming took off 4 bases at V and 1 base at J, with 12 bases between the two ends. The CDR3 has 16 residues. Germline V lookup: CDR1 KGHDR, CDR2 SFDVKD. CDR3 sequence reads: CATSERGLGNTGELFF. The CDR3 bases are TGTGCCACCAGTGAAAGGGGATTGGGGAACACCGGGGAGCTGTTTTTT.

J is TRBJ2-2 and V is TRBV7-3; 9 bases match TRBD1. Germline V gene data show CDR1 as SGHTA and CDR2 as FQGTGA. This CDR3 contains 14 residues. V gave up 3 bases and J gave up 6 bases; unmatched junction bases: 2. The CDR3 reads CASSLTGGSGELFF. The CDR3 region has the DNA TGTGCCAGCAGCTTGACAGGGGGGTCCGGGGAGCTGTTTTTT.